This T cell receptor beta chain was found in a study of beta chain features in type 1 diabetes. Study overall: In all, around 100,000,000 sorted cells from all samples were analyzed.

A remark on this clone: What it binds is unknown.

CDR3 length: 15 amino acids. From germline, CDR1 is SGDLS and CDR2 YYNGEE. With V trimmed by 7 bases and J by 0 bases, 7 bases remained unmatched. Reverse transcribing all isolated RNA meant expressed TCRB transcripts were sequenced. Only in-frame clones appear in the TCRdb table, and some are missing; sequencing was by immunoSEQ multiplex PCR. The table shows about 370,000 clones, with 9.5% to 10% occurring only once. Study outcomes and limitations: There was a moderate but significant shortening of TCRB CDR3s in all four CD4+ subsets of Type 1 diabetes patients. A pattern of fewer insertions and more deletions at VDJ junctions was seen in type 1 diabetes patients.

V and J are TRBV9 and TRBJ2-3; 8 bases agree with TRBD2. The origin of this receptor is a man younger than 40 with type 1 diabetes. The sample consisted of central memory CD4+ T cells from blood. The CDR3 DNA reads as TGTGCCAGCCAACACGGGAGGGCGAGCACAGATACGCAGTATTTT. Translation: CASQHGRASTDTQYF. The full variable domain, rest sourced from reference TRBV9 and TRBJ2-3, is DSGVTQTPKHLITATGQRVTLRCSPRSGDLSVYWYQQSLDQGLQFLIQYYNGEERAKGNILERFSAQQFPDLHSELNLSSLELGDSALYFCASQHGRASTDTQYFGPGTRLTVL.